This T cell receptor (beta chain) was profiled in a study of cytomegalovirus exposure and HLA in healthy donors. Findings of the study overall: TCR beta chains associated with HLA were, in a later analysis, more clonally expanded than equally common others. As immune exposure information, only CMV serostatus was available. As a later analysis revealed, most CMV-associated TCR beta chains appeared HLA-restricted. Per a prior analysis, the majority of TCR beta V segments were productive roughly 87% or roughly 30% of the time.

V was cut by 0 bases and J by 5 bases, with 16 bases left in between. The CDR3 runs 16 residues. Turning to this clone: The antigen is unknown.

13 Jbeta primers and 60 Vbeta primers were used for the PCR. Generated by immunoSEQ multiplex PCR, the TCRdb table keeps only in-frame clones and is missing some. The repertoire holds 200,000 to 250,000 clones, with over 65% as singletons. Sequenced material: PBMCs. This chain uses TRBV6-7 with TRBJ2-5; D might be TRBD2 (6 bases). TRBV6-7 is an ORF for which the function is uncertain. The TCR sequence derives from a human donor in good health. For the CDR3, the DNA is TGTGCCAGCAGTTACTCGTTATCCGACGGAGGGGAGACCCAGTACTTC. Amino acid sequence: CASSYSLSDGGETQYF.